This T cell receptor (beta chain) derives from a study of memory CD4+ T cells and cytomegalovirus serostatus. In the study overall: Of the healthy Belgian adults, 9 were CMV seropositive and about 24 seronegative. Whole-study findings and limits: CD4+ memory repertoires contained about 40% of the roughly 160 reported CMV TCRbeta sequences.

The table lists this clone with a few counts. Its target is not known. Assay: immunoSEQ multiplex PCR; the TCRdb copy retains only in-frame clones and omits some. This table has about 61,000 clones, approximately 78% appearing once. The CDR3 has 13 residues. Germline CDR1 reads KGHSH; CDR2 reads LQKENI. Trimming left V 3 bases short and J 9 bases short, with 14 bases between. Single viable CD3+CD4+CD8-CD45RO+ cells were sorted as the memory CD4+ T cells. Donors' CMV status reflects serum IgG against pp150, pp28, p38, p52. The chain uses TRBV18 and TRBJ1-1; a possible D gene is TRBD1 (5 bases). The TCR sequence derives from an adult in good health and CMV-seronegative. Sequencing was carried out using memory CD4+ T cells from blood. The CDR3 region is CASSPAGQYQAFF. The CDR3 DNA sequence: TGTGCCAGCTCACCCGCCGGACAATATCAAGCTTTCTTT. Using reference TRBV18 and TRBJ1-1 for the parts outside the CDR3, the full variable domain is NAGVMQNPRHLVRRRGQEARLRCSPMKGHSHVYWYRQLPEEGLKFMVYLQKENIIDESGMPKERFSAEFPKEGPSILRIQQVVRGDSAAYFCASSPAGQYQAFFGQGTRLTVV.